Below, one T cell receptor (beta chain) is given with its context. Germline CDR1 is GTSNPN and CDR2 is SVGIG (reference sequence). The CDR3 is 16 amino acids. The junction had 10 bases not matched to a gene; V was cut back by 4 bases and J by 6 bases. The entry originates in a study of shared T cell receptors in the human thymus. Here immunoSEQ multiplex PCR was the method, and the copy in TCRdb shows in-frame clones only, minus some. Of about 380,000 clones in the sample, approximately 95% were seen once. The chain joins TRBV30 to TRBJ2-3; 13 bases align to TRBD2. The origin of this receptor is a human donor. The specimen sequenced was thymocytes. This chain's CDR3 is CAWTPGLAGEADTQYF. For the CDR3, the DNA is TGTGCCTGGACCCCAGGACTAGCGGGAGAAGCTGATACGCAGTATTTT.